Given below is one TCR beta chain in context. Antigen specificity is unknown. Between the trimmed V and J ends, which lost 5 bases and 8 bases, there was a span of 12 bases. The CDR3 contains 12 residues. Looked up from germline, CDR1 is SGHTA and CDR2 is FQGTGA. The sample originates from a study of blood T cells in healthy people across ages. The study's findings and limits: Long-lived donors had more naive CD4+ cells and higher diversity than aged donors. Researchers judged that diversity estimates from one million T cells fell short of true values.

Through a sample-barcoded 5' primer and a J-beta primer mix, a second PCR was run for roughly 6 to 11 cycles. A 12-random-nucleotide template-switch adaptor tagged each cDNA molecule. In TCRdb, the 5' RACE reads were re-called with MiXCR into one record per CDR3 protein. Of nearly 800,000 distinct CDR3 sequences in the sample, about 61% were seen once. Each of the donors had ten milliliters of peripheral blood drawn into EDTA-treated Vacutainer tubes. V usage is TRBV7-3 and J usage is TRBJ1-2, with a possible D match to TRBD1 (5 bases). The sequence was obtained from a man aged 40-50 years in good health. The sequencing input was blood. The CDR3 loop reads CASSQGGFGYTF. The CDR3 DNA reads TGTGCCAGCAGCCAGGGAGGGTTCGGCTACACCTTC.